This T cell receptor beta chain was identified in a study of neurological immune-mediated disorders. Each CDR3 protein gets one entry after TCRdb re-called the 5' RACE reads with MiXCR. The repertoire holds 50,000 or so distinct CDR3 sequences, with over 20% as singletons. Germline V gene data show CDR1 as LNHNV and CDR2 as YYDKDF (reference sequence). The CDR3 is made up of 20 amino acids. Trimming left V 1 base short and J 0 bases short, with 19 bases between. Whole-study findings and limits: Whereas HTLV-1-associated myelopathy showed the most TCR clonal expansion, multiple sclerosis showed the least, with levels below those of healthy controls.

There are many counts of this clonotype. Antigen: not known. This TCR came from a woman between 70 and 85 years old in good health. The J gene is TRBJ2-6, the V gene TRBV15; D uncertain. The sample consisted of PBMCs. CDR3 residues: CATSRADGRRSGSGANVLTF. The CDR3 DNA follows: TGTGCCACCAGCAGAGCTGACGGTAGACGGAGTGGCTCTGGGGCCAACGTCCTGACTTTC.